Listed below are T cell receptor beta chains from one sample, sequenced in a study of blood T cell repertoires in COVID-19. The protocol was immunoSEQ multiplex PCR, while the TCRdb copy is restricted to in-frame clones and leaves out a portion. The data contain under 150,000 clones, 85% to 90% of them singletons. Sequenced material: peripheral blood. These receptors were collected from a woman aged 60-75 years with COVID-19, enrolled during active disease. The CDR3 runs from the conserved cysteine through the conserved F or W. The order of the fields is CDR3 length, J gene, V gene, D gene, clone size, CDR3 DNA, CDR3 protein. D genes are given only for firm matches. Where a row states a size, it is once, few, many or the class of an expanded clone; other rows omit it.

15 TRBJ2-5 TRBV7-8 - - TGTGCCAGCAGCTTAGCCCCCTACCTGCAGGGGTCCCAGTACTTC CASSLAPYLQGSQYF
13 TRBJ1-2 TRBV19 TRBD1 - TGTGCCAGTAGTCTGACAGGGTACTATGGCTACACCTTC CASSLTGYYGYTF
16 TRBJ1-1 TRBV3-1/TRBV3-2 - - TGTGCCAGCAGCCAAGATCTCGGTAGAGGGTCGGTGGTGGCTTTCTTT CASSQDLGRGSVVAFF
16 TRBJ2-1 TRBV3-1/TRBV3-2 TRBD2 - TGTGCCAGCAGCCTTAGGGCGGGGGGTAACTACAATGAGCAGTTCTTC CASSLRAGGNYNEQFF
14 TRBJ2-1 TRBV19 - - TGTGCCAGTAGTAAGGGAACAGGGTACGGTGAGCAGTTCTTC CASSKGTGYGEQFF
17 TRBJ2-1 TRBV6-2/TRBV6-3 TRBD1 - TGTGCCAGCAGTTACCACGCCGGGACAGAGAGGGGCAATGAGCAGTTCTTC CASSYHAGTERGNEQFF
15 TRBJ2-4 TRBV19 TRBD1 - TGTGCCAGTAGTATGACAGGGGGAACCAAAAACATTCAGTACTTC CASSMTGGTKNIQYF
14 TRBJ1-2 TRBV2 - - TGTGCCAGCAGTGAATGGGTAGAGGAATCGGGCTACACCTTC CASSEWVEESGYTF
14 TRBJ1-1 TRBV2 - few TGTGCCAGCCCGATGGGGACATTGAACACTGAAGCTTTCTTT CASPMGTLNTEAFF
13 TRBJ2-1 TRBV19 - - TGTGCCAGAATCCTAGACAGAAACAATGAGCAGTTCTTC CARILDRNNEQFF
14 TRBJ1-5 TRBV10-2 TRBD1 - TGCGCCAGCAGTCGGACAGGGGGCGGTCAGCCCCAGCATTTT CASSRTGGGQPQHF
16 TRBJ2-5 TRBV4-1 TRBD2 - TGCGCCAGCAGCACGACTAGCGGGGGTCTTGAAGAGACCCAGTACTTC CASSTTSGGLEETQYF
14 TRBJ1-5 TRBV30 - - TGTGCCTGGAGCCAACGTCGGGGGGATCAGCCCCAGCATTTT CAWSQRRGDQPQHF
18 TRBJ2-3 TRBV18 TRBD2 - TGTGCCAGCTCACAAAATAGCGGGGGGGCCTTAAGCACAGATACGCAGTATTTT CASSQNSGGALSTDTQYF
15 TRBJ1-2 TRBV9 TRBD1 once TGTGCCAGCAGCGCAACACAGGGGGCAAGCTATGGCTACACCTTC CASSATQGASYGYTF
15 TRBJ2-4 TRBV5-1 TRBD2 once TGCGCCAGCAGCTTGGGGACTAGCGGGGCTAACATTCAGTACTTC CASSLGTSGANIQYF
15 TRBJ2-7 TRBV27 - - TGTGCCAGCAGTTTAAATGGCGGGGCCCCCTACGAGCAGTACTTC CASSLNGGAPYEQYF
14 TRBJ2-7 TRBV11-1 - once TGTGCCAGCAGCTCGGACTTCAGGAGCTACGAGCAGTACTTC CASSSDFRSYEQYF
16 TRBJ2-1 TRBV7-2 - - TGTGCCAGCAGCTTTAGGGGGGGCCTCTCCTACAATGAGCAGTTCTTC CASSFRGGLSYNEQFF
15 TRBJ1-2 TRBV7-2 TRBD1 - TGTGCCAGCAGCCGGGGACAGAGCGCAAACTATGGCTACACCTTC CASSRGQSANYGYTF
14 TRBJ2-3 TRBV4-2 - - TGTGCCAGCAGCCCGAACACGAGAGGGGATACGCAGTATTTT CASSPNTRGDTQYF
13 TRBJ1-2 TRBV30 - - TGTGCCTGGAGTGAATCGGCAGGCTATGGCTACACCTTC CAWSESAGYGYTF
14 TRBJ2-5 TRBV30 - once TGTGCCTGGAGTGTGAGGGGGGGTCAAGAGACCCAGTACTTC CAWSVRGGQETQYF
14 TRBJ2-7 TRBV5-1 TRBD1 - TGCGCCAGCAGCCGCGCCGGGACAGGCTACGAGCAGTACTTC CASSRAGTGYEQYF
13 TRBJ2-7 TRBV4-3 TRBD2 - TGCGCCAGCAGCCGTACGGGAGGTGAAGAGCAGTACTTC CASSRTGGEEQYF
14 TRBJ1-2 TRBV3-1/TRBV3-2 - - TGTGCCAGCAGCCAAGGGGGAGGGAACTATGGCTACACCTTC CASSQGGGNYGYTF
16 TRBJ2-5 TRBV6-1 TRBD2 - TGTGCCAGCAGTGAAGGAGAGCGGGGGGGTTATGAGACCCAGTACTTC CASSEGERGGYETQYF
18 TRBJ2-7 TRBV3-1/TRBV3-2 TRBD2 few TGTGCCAGCAGCCAAGGGACTAGCGGGGGGGCCGAACCTTACGAGCAGTACTTC CASSQGTSGGAEPYEQYF
15 TRBJ1-2 TRBV5-1 - few TGCGCCAGCAGCCCCACCGACGAGGGAGCCTATGGCTACACCTTC CASSPTDEGAYGYTF
16 TRBJ2-4 TRBV9 TRBD2 - TGTGCCAGCAGCCCTCGGGGGGACGCGGGGTGGAACATTCAGTACTTC CASSPRGDAGWNIQYF
14 TRBJ1-1 TRBV19 - - TGTGCCAGTAGTATAGATAGCGAGACAACTGAAGCTTTCTTT CASSIDSETTEAFF
16 TRBJ1-1 TRBV15 TRBD1 - TGTGCCACCAGCAGAGATCTCAAACCAGGGGGGACTGAAGCTTTCTTT CATSRDLKPGGTEAFF
14 TRBJ1-5 TRBV6-6 - - TGTGCCAGCAGACCGGGACTCGACGGGCAGCCCCAGCATTTT CASRPGLDGQPQHF
18 TRBJ2-7 TRBV4-3 TRBD2 - TGCGCCAGCAGCCAAGATTGGGGGCGCGGGGGGGCCTTCTACGAGCAGTACTTC CASSQDWGRGGAFYEQYF
15 TRBJ1-2 TRBV30 - - TGTGCCTGGAGACAGGGCCTTTTCTTGAACTATGGCTACACCTTC CAWRQGLFLNYGYTF
18 TRBJ1-2 TRBV7-2 TRBD1 - TGTGCCAGCACCGTTCCCAGACCGACAGGGGGCGCATTGCGTGGCTACACCTTC CASTVPRPTGGALRGYTF
13 TRBJ1-2 TRBV4-1 - - TGCGCCAGCAGCCAAGTTTCGGGGGATGGCTACACCTTC CASSQVSGDGYTF
15 TRBJ2-3 TRBV19 TRBD2 - TGTGCCAGTACCCCCGGGGGGGCGATCACAGATACGCAGTATTTT CASTPGGAITDTQYF
14 TRBJ2-7 TRBV7-3 TRBD2 few TGTGCCAGCAGCCCAGCGGGGGGTTCGTACGAGCAGTACTTC CASSPAGGSYEQYF
14 TRBJ1-5 TRBV2 - - TGTGCCAGCAGTCTGGAGCGTAGCAATCAGCCCCAGCATTTT CASSLERSNQPQHF
16 TRBJ2-5 TRBV21-1 - - TGTGCCAGCAGCAAAACTAGCGGGGGTTTTGAGGAGACCCAGTACTTC CASSKTSGGFEETQYF
15 TRBJ1-5 TRBV7-9 - - TGTGCCAGCAGCACAACTACGCAGCTTAATCAGCCCCAGCATTTT CASSTTTQLNQPQHF
14 TRBJ2-7 TRBV5-1 TRBD1 - TGCGCCAGCAGCGTGGACAGGGGGCAGTACGAGCAGTACTTC CASSVDRGQYEQYF
15 TRBJ2-7 TRBV6-6 TRBD1 - TGTGCCAGCAGTACCCGACAGGGGCACACCTACGAGCAGTACTTC CASSTRQGHTYEQYF
15 TRBJ1-2 TRBV2 - once TGTGCCATCCAATATCTGGGCTCTGAGAACTATGGCTACACCTTC CAIQYLGSENYGYTF
16 TRBJ2-7 TRBV13 - - TGTGCCAGCAGCTCCCAGGTTTGGGGGGATGCCTACGAGCAGTACTTC CASSSQVWGDAYEQYF
13 TRBJ2-7 TRBV3-1/TRBV3-2 - - TGTGCCAGCAGCCGTGGGCAGAACTACGAGCAGTACTTC CASSRGQNYEQYF
14 TRBJ2-1 TRBV2 - - TGTGCCAGCAGTGACCGGACAGTCTACAATGAGCAGTTCTTC CASSDRTVYNEQFF
14 TRBJ2-5 TRBV7-2 - once TGTGCCAGCAGCTTAGCCCAGTTCCAAGAGACCCAGTACTTC CASSLAQFQETQYF